These 18 T cell receptor beta chains were all obtained from the same sample, sequenced in a study of cytomegalovirus exposure and HLA in healthy donors. Primers for the PCR totalled 60 Vbeta and 13 Jbeta. Profiling relied on immunoSEQ multiplex PCR, and the TCRdb table lists in-frame clones only, not all of them. The data hold roughly 86,000 clones, with roughly 67% observed a single time. Sequenced sample: PBMCs. The receptors come from a woman aged 50 to 65 in good health and CMV-seropositive.

V usage is TRBV7-9 and J usage is TRBJ1-4; the match to TRBD1 covers 9 bases. V dropped 0 bases and J dropped 8; count of bases not matched to a gene: 4. The CDR3 runs to 15 residues. Germline CDR1 reads SEHNR; CDR2 reads FQNEAQ (reference sequence). The DNA of the CDR3 is TGTGCCAGCAGCTTAGCTGGGACAGGGCAGGAAAAACTGTTTTTT. This translates into CASSLAGTGQEKLFF.

This chain connects TRBV7-6 to TRBJ2-3; 7 bases are shared with TRBD2. The junction had 8 bases not matched to a gene; V was cut back by 0 bases and J by 8 bases. Germline V gives CDR1 SGHVS, CDR2 FNYEAQ. The CDR3 covers 15 residues. CDR3: CASSLAGSSGSTQYF. As DNA, the CDR3 is TGTGCCAGCAGCTTAGCGGGGTCTAGCGGTAGTACGCAGTATTTT.

The chain is built from TRBV5-1 and TRBJ1-1, with D uncertain. Trimming took off 0 bases at V and 3 bases at J, with 6 bases between the two ends. The CDR3 is 13 residues long. Per the germline V gene, CDR1 is SGHRS and CDR2 is YFSETQ. DNA of the CDR3: TGCGCCAGCAGCTTGGAGGCGGACACTGAAGCTTTCTTT. This codes for CASSLEADTEAFF.

This clone was observed a few times. V is TRBV27 and J is TRBJ1-2; the D gene is possibly TRBD1 (6 bases). Germline assignment: CDR1 MNHEY and CDR2 SMNVEV (reference sequence). The V and J ends lost 6 bases and 11 bases respectively, with 19 bases between them. The CDR3 consists of 13 residues. The CDR3 region has the DNA TGTGCCAGCAGCAGTAAACAGGGTTGGGTATACACCTTC. Protein product: CASSSKQGWVYTF.

This clone showed up just a few times. The CDR3 sequence: CASSPRTGAVGGELFF. The CDR3 DNA reads TGTGCCAGCAGCCCCCGGACAGGGGCCGTCGGCGGGGAGCTGTTTTTT. J is TRBJ2-2 and V is TRBV7-3, with TRBD1 identical over 9 bases. From germline, CDR1 is SGHTA and CDR2 FQGTGA. This CDR3 region has 16 residues. With 5 bases clipped from V and 7 bases from J, the junction kept 11 bases outside the gene matches.

This clone was detected only a few times. The genes are TRBV30 and TRBJ2-7, with TRBD1 as a possible D gene (5 bases). Germline loops: CDR1 GTSNPN, CDR2 SVGIG (reference sequence). Between the trimmed V and J ends, which lost 8 bases and 3 bases, there was a span of 17 bases. The CDR3 runs to 13 residues. Here the CDR3 reads CAVLYTGYYEQYF. CDR3 nucleotides: TGTGCCGTACTCTATACAGGCTACTACGAGCAGTACTTC. Drawing the rest from reference TRBV30 and TRBJ2-7, the complete variable domain is SQTIHQWPATLVQPVGSPLSLECTVEGTSNPNLYWYRQAAGRGLQLLFYSVGIGQISSEVPQNLSASRPQDRQFILSSKKLLLSDSGFYLCAVLYTGYYEQYFGPGTRLTVT.

The V gene is TRBV19, the J gene TRBJ1-5, with 7 bases identical to TRBD1. The CDR3 is 15 residues long. The ends lost 6 bases at V and 0 bases at J; junction bases unmatched: 5. CDR1 LNHDA and CDR2 SQIVND come from the germline V gene (reference sequence). CDR3 sequence (DNA): TGTGCCAGTAGCCCACAGGGGAATAGCAATCAGCCCCAGCATTTT. It encodes CASSPQGNSNQPQHF.

V and J are TRBV5-4 and TRBJ2-5; 8 nucleotides align to TRBD2. Germline V gene lookup returns CDR1 SGHNT and CDR2 YYREEE (reference sequence). This CDR3 is 15 amino acids long. J gave up 2 bases and V 2 bases, and 5 bases lay outside the gene matches. This CDR3 is CASSFYGGGQETQYF. In nucleotides, the CDR3 is TGTGCCAGCAGCTTCTACGGCGGGGGGCAAGAGACCCAGTACTTC.

The CDR3 region has the DNA TGTGCCAGCGCCCCGACAGGGTCCACTGAAGCTTTCTTT. Protein: CASAPTGSTEAFF. The V gene is TRBV25-1, the J gene TRBJ1-1; TRBD1 matches at 7 bases. This CDR3 is built from 13 residues. V dropped 8 bases and J dropped 4; count of bases not matched to a gene: 7. Looked up from germline, CDR1 is MGHDK and CDR2 is SYGVNS.

The genes are TRBV28 and TRBJ1-1; D remains ambiguous. The CDR3 sequence is 17 residues long. Trimming pared 3 bases from V and 2 bases from J, leaving 19 bases between. Germline CDR1 MDHEN, CDR2 SYDVKM. Here the CDR3 reads CASSFVFGWQANTEAFF. The DNA of the CDR3 is TGTGCCAGCAGTTTTGTCTTTGGTTGGCAGGCAAACACTGAAGCTTTCTTT.

This clone was observed a few times. The chain uses TRBV27 and TRBJ2-1, with D possibly TRBD2 on 5 matching bases. The CDR3 sequence is 14 residues long. V lost 6 bases, J lost 0 bases, and 9 bases lay in between. Germline lookup yields CDR1 MNHEY and CDR2 SMNVEV (reference sequence). The CDR3 here is CASRGLGSYNEQFF. Written as DNA, the CDR3 is TGTGCCAGCAGAGGACTTGGCTCCTACAATGAGCAGTTCTTC.

Written as DNA, the CDR3 is TGCGCCAGCAGTGAACTAAAATCCTTCCTATCCAAGAGGACCCAGTACTTC. This encodes CASSELKSFLSKRTQYF. The chain is built from TRBV10-1 and TRBJ2-5; D gene uncertain. The V gene's germline CDR1 is WNHNN and CDR2 SYGVQD (reference sequence). The V end was cut by 3 bases, the J end by 7 bases, with 24 bases between. The length of the CDR3 is 17 residues.

This clone was seen only once. V usage is TRBV6-5 and J usage is TRBJ1-2; D is unresolved. V lost 0 bases, J lost 7 bases, and 18 bases lay in between. Germline CDR1 and CDR2: MNHEY and SVGAGI. The CDR3 has 16 residues. The CDR3 DNA reads TGTGCCAGCAGTTACTCCTATGCTCCTGGGTGGGCTGGCTACACCTTC. Amino acid sequence: CASSYSYAPGWAGYTF.

This clone turned up a few times. DNA for the CDR3: TGTGCCAGCAGTTTAACTCGCTCCTACAATGAGCAGTTCTTC. Its translation: CASSLTRSYNEQFF. The chain combines TRBV27 with TRBJ2-1; no clear D. The CDR3 runs 14 residues. Germline CDR1 and CDR2: MNHEY and SMNVEV (reference sequence). Trimming left V 2 bases short and J 0 bases short, with 5 bases between.

The chain uses TRBV7-6 and TRBJ2-7; D gene unclear. The CDR3 has 14 residues. Germline lookup yields CDR1 SGHVS and CDR2 FNYEAQ. V was trimmed by 1 base and J by 7 bases, leaving 14 bases between them. CDR3 in amino acids: CASSLEAASGEQYF. The CDR3 DNA reads TGTGCCAGCAGCTTAGAGGCAGCGAGTGGGGAGCAGTACTTC.

In the case of this clone: This same CDR3 is encoded by further DNA sequences in the sample. The chain couples TRBV5-1 to TRBJ1-1; 8 bases fit TRBD1. The CDR3 loop spans 14 amino acids. Unmatched junction bases numbered 3, after V lost 4 bases and J lost 1 base. Germline lookup yields CDR1 SGHRS and CDR2 YFSETQ. The CDR3: CASSLGTGNTEAFF. DNA of the CDR3: TGCGCCAGCAGCCTTGGGACAGGGAACACTGAAGCTTTCTTT.

This chain uses TRBV11-1 with TRBJ1-1; 7 bases align to TRBD1. Germline assignment: CDR1 SGHAT and CDR2 FQDESV (reference sequence). Trimming took 4 bases from V and 5 from J; bases not matched to a gene: 10. CDR3 size: 15 residues. CDR3 sequence: CASSSGQDYITEAFF. CDR3 sequence (DNA): TGTGCCAGCAGCTCCGGACAGGATTATATTACTGAAGCTTTCTTT.

The V call is TRBV29-1, the J call TRBJ2-1; 9 bases align to TRBD2. CDR3 size: 13 residues. Germline-derived CDR1 and CDR2 are SQVTM and ANQGSEA. Trimming removed 6 bases from V and 7 bases from J; junction bases left unmatched: 7. The CDR3 bases are TGCAGCGTCCCGGTAAGCGGGGGGAATGAGCAGTTCTTC. Translated, it gives CSVPVSGGNEQFF.